The following is a T cell receptor beta chain sequence with its context. The data belong to a study of blood T cell repertoires in COVID-19. The assay was immunoSEQ multiplex PCR, and TCRdb's table has in-frame clones only and misses some. The sample includes 63,000 or so clones, 82% of them seen just once. The germline V gene has CDR1 MDHEN and CDR2 SYDVKM. Trimming at V came to 6 bases and at J to 2 bases, leaving 12 bases not matched to a gene. The CDR3 length is 17 residues. The sequencing input was peripheral blood. The source is a human donor in a cohort sampled during active COVID-19. The chain joins TRBV28 to TRBJ2-3, with 9 bases identical to TRBD2. DNA for the CDR3: TGTGCCAGCAGCTCTTCTATCCGACTAGCGGACACAGATACGCAGTATTTT. This gives the protein CASSSSIRLADTDTQYF. Complete variable domain (other parts from reference TRBV28 and TRBJ2-3): DVKVTQSSRYLVKRTGEKVFLECVQDMDHENMFWYRQDPGLGLRLIYFSYDVKMKEKGDIPEGYSVSREKKERFSLILESASTNQTSMYLCASSSSIRLADTDTQYFGPGTRLTVL.